These 8 T cell receptor beta chains were sequenced from one sample in a study of shared clonotypes between healthy human individuals. Libraries were prepared by immunoSEQ multiplex PCR; TCRdb keeps only in-frame clonotypes and omits some of them. The profile shows around 2.3 million clones, under 97% of them singletons. The sequencing sample was made of naive CD4+ T cells sorted from blood. Subset specified: CD45RA+ positively selected. These receptors all stem from a man aged 18 to 30 in good health.

The V gene is TRBV29-1, the J gene TRBJ2-5, with D possibly being TRBD1 (6 bases). V lost 6 bases, J lost 9 bases, and 23 bases lay in between. This CDR3 is 14 amino acids long. The germline CDR1 and CDR2 sequences are SQVTM and ANQGSEA. The CDR3 protein is CSVTGTLQGMPQYF. In nucleotides, the CDR3 is TGCAGCGTAACCGGGACACTCCAGGGGATGCCCCAGTACTTC. Variable domain in full (rest from reference TRBV29-1 and TRBJ2-5): SAVISQKPSRDICQRGTSLTIQCQVDSQVTMMFWYRQQPGQSLTLIATANQGSEATYESGFVIDKFPISRPNLTFSTLTVSNMSPEDSSIYLCSVTGTLQGMPQYFGPGTRLLVL.

The CDR3 DNA reads as TGCGCCAGCAGCTTGGCCAGTAGTTCCTCTGGAAACACCATATATTTT. Its translation: CASSLASSSSGNTIYF. The chain recombines TRBV5-1 with TRBJ1-3, with D uncertain. This CDR3 has 16 amino acids. The V end was cut by 0 bases, the J end by 0 bases, with 10 bases between. CDR1 SGHRS and CDR2 YFSETQ come from the germline V gene.

This chain uses TRBV19 with TRBJ1-2; D ambiguous. Germline V gives CDR1 LNHDA, CDR2 SQIVND (reference sequence). Trimming cost V 4 bases and J 1 base, with 13 bases left between them. There are 15 residues in the CDR3. This CDR3 reads CASSSASDGNYGYTF. Here the CDR3 DNA reads TGTGCCAGTAGTAGCGCATCGGACGGTAACTATGGCTACACCTTC.

The chain recombines TRBV19 with TRBJ2-3; 8 nucleotides line up with TRBD2. This CDR3 spans 15 amino acids. The V gene end was trimmed by 7 bases and the J gene end by 2 bases; junction bases not matched to a gene: 8. CDR1 is LNHDA and CDR2 is SQIVND in the germline V gene (reference sequence). CDR3 DNA: TGTGCCAGTAAAGGTAGCGGGGCCTTCACAGATACGCAGTATTTT. It encodes CASKGSGAFTDTQYF.

V gene TRBV7-9 combines with J gene TRBJ2-5; 11 bases map to TRBD2. Trimming took 5 bases from V and 4 from J; bases not matched to a gene: 9. CDR1 and CDR2 from the germline V gene are SEHNR and FQNEAQ (reference sequence). The length of the CDR3 is 16 residues. The CDR3 region is CASSRELAGVIETQYF. For the CDR3, the DNA is TGTGCCAGCAGCCGTGAACTAGCGGGGGTAATAGAGACCCAGTACTTC.

This clone was found once. The chain uses TRBV10-3 and TRBJ1-4; D gene uncertain. The germline CDR1 and CDR2 sequences are ENHRY and SYGVKD. With 3 bases removed from V and 1 base from J, the gap between germline ends came to 12 bases. The CDR3 runs to 16 residues. For the CDR3, the DNA is TGTGCCATCAGTGAAGGGCTCAGAGGAACTAATGAAAAACTGTTTTTT. Protein: CAISEGLRGTNEKLFF.

This rearrangement joins TRBV28 to TRBJ2-7; D may be TRBD1 (5 bases). The CDR3 contains 15 residues. V gave up 2 bases and J gave up 1 base, with 12 bases separating them. The germline V gene encodes CDR1 MDHEN and CDR2 SYDVKM. The CDR3 region is CASSLARVGSYEQYF. The CDR3 nucleotides read TGTGCCAGCAGTTTAGCCAGGGTCGGATCCTACGAGCAGTACTTC.

The V gene is TRBV6-5, the J gene TRBJ2-7, with a weak D call TRBD2 (6 bases). Looked up from germline, CDR1 is MNHEY and CDR2 is SVGAGI. Trimming pared 5 bases from V and 7 bases from J, leaving 15 bases between. The CDR3 length is 13 residues. CDR3 coding DNA: TGTGCCAGCAGTGTCGGGGGAGCTGGAGAGCAGTACTTC. Encoded protein: CASSVGGAGEQYF.